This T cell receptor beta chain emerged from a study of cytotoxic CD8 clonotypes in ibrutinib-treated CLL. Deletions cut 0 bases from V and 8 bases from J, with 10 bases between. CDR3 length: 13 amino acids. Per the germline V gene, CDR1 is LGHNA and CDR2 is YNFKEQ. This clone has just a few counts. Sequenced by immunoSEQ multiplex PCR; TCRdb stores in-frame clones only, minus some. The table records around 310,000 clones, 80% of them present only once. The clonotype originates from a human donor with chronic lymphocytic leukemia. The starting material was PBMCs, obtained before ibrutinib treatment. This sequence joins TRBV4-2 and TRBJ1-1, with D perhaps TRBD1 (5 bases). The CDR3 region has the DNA TGTGCCAGCAGCCAAGATGATCACAGGGAAGCTTTCTTT. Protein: CASSQDDHREAFF.